This is a list of T cell receptor beta chains from one sample in a study of cytomegalovirus exposure and HLA in healthy donors. Clones were sequenced by immunoSEQ multiplex PCR, and TCRdb holds only the in-frame ones, with some missing. The data show some 150,000 clones, about 9.1% seen once. Sequenced: PBMCs. These receptors all come from a woman aged 40 to 49 in good health and CMV-seropositive. The CDR3 runs from the conserved cysteine through the conserved F or W.

v_gene: TRBV7-9; CDR3aa: CASSFYFGTGISEAFF
v_gene: TRBV5-1; CDR3aa: CASSLNWASYEQYF
v_gene: TRBV5-4; CDR3aa: CASSGGLAASDTQYF
v_gene: TRBV14; CDR3aa: CASSYSGQRYGYTF
v_gene: TRBV11-2; CDR3aa: CASSFLLQANEAFF
v_gene: TRBV19; CDR3aa: CASSPRQSLGYTF
v_gene: TRBV5-1; CDR3aa: CASSPVAGSSYNEQFF
v_gene: TRBV2; CDR3aa: CASNPLGLAGGSLTDTQYF
v_gene: TRBV11-3; CDR3aa: CASSLDMGAAGDSPLHF
v_gene: TRBV5-4; CDR3aa: CASSSTGVYEQYF
v_gene: TRBV7-9; CDR3aa: CASSPTGSGYTF
v_gene: TRBV23-1; CDR3aa: CASSQSFGGAYNEQFF
v_gene: TRBV5-1; CDR3aa: CASSLGTGVGYGYTF
v_gene: TRBV7-9; CDR3aa: CASRSTLRAGGQETQYF
v_gene: TRBV5-1; CDR3aa: CASSDPGSSTRLFF
v_gene: TRBV18; CDR3aa: CASSPLQEYGYTF
v_gene: TRBV21-1; CDR3aa: CASSKSLELGNTIYF
v_gene: TRBV29-1; CDR3aa: CSVEIFGQPNTGELFF
v_gene: TRBV7-9; CDR3aa: CASSLDRGRTEAFF
v_gene: TRBV11-3; CDR3aa: CASSSRLAGASSTDTQYF
v_gene: TRBV19; CDR3aa: CASSIEGTGDSPLHF
v_gene: TRBV11-3; CDR3aa: CASSLGPGSGANVLTF
v_gene: TRBV4-1; CDR3aa: CASSQDLSGGELFF
v_gene: TRBV4-1; CDR3aa: CASSQQQGSQPQHF
v_gene: TRBV11-2; CDR3aa: CASSTRVTGELFF
v_gene: TRBV7-6; CDR3aa: CASSPGTAGEQFF
v_gene: TRBV5-4; CDR3aa: CASSPLQGSLTGELFF
v_gene: TRBV2; CDR3aa: CASRGLAGGNEQFF
v_gene: TRBV7-6; CDR3aa: CASSVGTGSGNTIYF
v_gene: TRBV6-4; CDR3aa: CASSSSGYLDEENIQYF
v_gene: TRBV5-1; CDR3aa: CASSLSSGGLSTGELFF
v_gene: TRBV6-1; CDR3aa: CASSGTGNQPQHF
v_gene: TRBV6-1; CDR3aa: CASSEIPRGGNSPLHF
v_gene: TRBV7-2; CDR3aa: CASSLVGTSTNEQYF
v_gene: TRBV2; CDR3aa: CASTPSRGDGYTF
v_gene: TRBV28; CDR3aa: CASSSTNTGFSDPTEAFF
v_gene: TRBV4-3; CDR3aa: CASSQGRGIPREAFF
v_gene: TRBV5-1; CDR3aa: CALWQGPNEKLFF
v_gene: TRBV6-4; CDR3aa: CASSVSGQGALEQFF
v_gene: TRBV4-1; CDR3aa: CASSHTNAGGVATQYF
v_gene: TRBV5-1; CDR3aa: CASSGTGPNTEAFF
v_gene: TRBV2; CDR3aa: CASGPGQGTDNYGYTF
v_gene: TRBV5-1; CDR3aa: CASSLSTGRGHEKLFF
v_gene: TRBV6-1; CDR3aa: CASKNRQVSTDTQYF
v_gene: TRBV5-6; CDR3aa: CASTFERGGYTF
v_gene: TRBV5-1; CDR3aa: CASSLAGTGGETQYF
v_gene: TRBV4-1; CDR3aa: CASSQDLDRHNEQFF
v_gene: TRBV6-5; CDR3aa: CASSYAPGGSQPQHF
v_gene: TRBV2; CDR3aa: CASREGYNQPQHF
v_gene: TRBV7-9; CDR3aa: CASSLAGATGTGELFF
v_gene: TRBV7-9; CDR3aa: CASSSSGVEQYF
v_gene: TRBV6-5; CDR3aa: CASSQDTYEQYF